The rows below give T cell receptor beta chains drawn from one sample of a study of blood T cell repertoires in COVID-19. This table comes from immunoSEQ multiplex PCR, and its TCRdb copy is limited to in-frame clones, with some not included. The table has a few hundred thousand clones, roughly 86% seen once. The sequencing input was peripheral blood. Receptors originate from a man aged 40-49 years who had recovered from COVID-19. Each CDR3 is given with its conserved first and last residue. D genes are given only for firm matches. Where a row states a size, it is once, few, many or the class of an expanded clone; other rows omit it.

v_gene	j_gene	d_gene	abundance	CDR3nt	CDR3aa
TRBV18	TRBJ2-1	TRBD2	-	TGTGCCAGCTCACTCGGGACTAGCGTAGGGAATGAGCAGTTCTTC	CASSLGTSVGNEQFF
TRBV6-5	TRBJ1-6	-	-	TGTGCCAGCATGGAAAGACACTCCTCCTCACCCCTCCACTTT	CASMERHSSSPLHF
TRBV27	TRBJ2-5	-	-	TGTGCCAGCAGTTTATCGGGCACCCAAGAGACCCAGTACTTC	CASSLSGTQETQYF
TRBV2	TRBJ2-1	TRBD2	-	TGTGCCAGCAGTGCCGGGACTAGCAGTGGCAATGAGCAGTTCTTC	CASSAGTSSGNEQFF
TRBV27	TRBJ2-7	TRBD2	-	TGTGCCAGCAGTTTCCCAGAGCGGGACCTGTACTTC	CASSFPERDLYF
TRBV23-1	TRBJ1-6	TRBD1	-	TGCGCCAGCAGTCAATCTCCTTATCGACGGACAGGGGAGAATTCACCCCTCCACTTT	CASSQSPYRRTGENSPLHF
TRBV18	TRBJ2-1	TRBD1	-	TGTGCCAGCTCACCACGACAGGGCAATGAGCAGTTCTTC	CASSPRQGNEQFF
TRBV27	TRBJ2-7	TRBD2	-	TGTGCCAGCAGTTTAGGGATGGGACTAGCGGACTCCTACGAGCAGTACTTC	CASSLGMGLADSYEQYF
TRBV13	TRBJ2-1	-	-	TGTGCCAGCAGCTTAGATTCAGAGGGAGGAAAGCTCAATGAGCAGTTCTTC	CASSLDSEGGKLNEQFF
TRBV18	TRBJ1-5	TRBD1	-	TGTGCCAGCTCACCTACGACAGGGAATCAGCCCCAGCATTTT	CASSPTTGNQPQHF
TRBV13	TRBJ2-3	-	-	TGTGCCAGCAGCCCCCGGAGTAGCACAGATACGCAGTATTTT	CASSPRSSTDTQYF
TRBV20-1	TRBJ1-1	-	-	TGCAGTGCTAGGGACAGTGAAGCTTTCTTT	CSARDSEAFF
TRBV2	TRBJ2-1	TRBD1	-	TGTGCCAGCGGGCTAGGAACAGGGGGCCTCTACAATGAGCAGTTCTTC	CASGLGTGGLYNEQFF
TRBV13	TRBJ2-7	TRBD1	once	TGTGCCAGCAGCTTAGAGGGGCGTGCGGGACAGGGGGCCGGCGAGCAGTACTTC	CASSLEGRAGQGAGEQYF
TRBV30	TRBJ2-7	TRBD2	once	TGTGCCTGGAGTCCCGGGATAGCGGGACTCTACGAGCAGTACTTC	CAWSPGIAGLYEQYF
TRBV11-2	TRBJ1-1	-	few	TGTGCCAGCAGCTTGGGGGGAATGATAACTGAAGCTTTCTTT	CASSLGGMITEAFF
TRBV6-6	TRBJ2-7	-	-	TGTGCCAGCAGTTACCTACAGACGTCCTACGAGCAGTACTTC	CASSYLQTSYEQYF
TRBV6-5	TRBJ2-7	TRBD1	-	TGTGCCAGCAGTCGGGACAGGGGAGGGCAGTACTTC	CASSRDRGGQYF
TRBV24-1	TRBJ1-2	-	-	TGTGCCACCAAGGCCAGGGACTCTATTTCAAGGGTGAGCTACACCTTC	CATKARDSISRVSYTF
TRBV7-2	TRBJ2-2	TRBD2	once	TGTGCCAGCAGCCTCGTAAGCGGGGGGGCGCCCGGGGAGCTGTTTTTT	CASSLVSGGAPGELFF
TRBV10-3	TRBJ2-6	TRBD1	-	TGTGCCATGGGCCGGGGGGACAGGGGTTCCGGGGCCAACGTCCTGACTTTC	CAMGRGDRGSGANVLTF
TRBV5-1	TRBJ2-7	TRBD2	-	TGCGCCAGCAGCTTCGGACTAGCGGGGGGACCTATCTCCTACGAGCAGTACTTC	CASSFGLAGGPISYEQYF
TRBV7-3	TRBJ2-1	TRBD2	-	TGTGCCAGCAGCTCCCGTCCTAGCGGGAGAAATGAGCAGTTCTTC	CASSSRPSGRNEQFF
TRBV2	TRBJ2-3	TRBD2	-	TGTGCCAGCAGCGAACTAGCGGGGGACCCCAGAGATACGCAGTATTTT	CASSELAGDPRDTQYF
TRBV10-2	TRBJ2-7	-	-	TGCGCCAGCAGTTCACTTTACGAGCAGTACTTC	CASSSLYEQYF
TRBV19	TRBJ1-2	TRBD1	few	TGTGCCAGTATTAATCAGGGGGCGGAGGGCTACACCTTC	CASINQGAEGYTF
TRBV9	TRBJ2-1	-	-	TGTGCCAGCAGCCCCCCGGGGGGCGCCTACAATGAGCAGTTCTTC	CASSPPGGAYNEQFF
TRBV11-3	TRBJ1-1	-	-	TGTGCCAGCAGCCGGGGGGGCAGCACGAACACTGAAGCTTTCTTT	CASSRGGSTNTEAFF
TRBV4-2	TRBJ2-7	TRBD1	-	TGTGCCAGCAGCCGGGAACCGGGACAGGGCTCCTACGAGCAGTACTTC	CASSREPGQGSYEQYF
TRBV25-1	TRBJ2-1	TRBD1	-	TGTGCCAGCAGTGAAAGCGTAGGGGACAGGGGGCTAGGCGAGCAGTTCTTC	CASSESVGDRGLGEQFF
TRBV6-5	TRBJ2-7	TRBD1	-	TGTGCCAGCAGGCAACAGGGGGCGAACTACGAGCAGTACTTC	CASRQQGANYEQYF
TRBV29-1	TRBJ1-1	-	few	TGCAGCGTTCGCAGGGGACCCGACACTGAAGCTTTCTTT	CSVRRGPDTEAFF
TRBV6-2/TRBV6-3	TRBJ2-1	TRBD2	-	TGTGCCAGCAGTTACTCGACTAGCGGGGGGGACAATGAGCAGTTCTTC	CASSYSTSGGDNEQFF